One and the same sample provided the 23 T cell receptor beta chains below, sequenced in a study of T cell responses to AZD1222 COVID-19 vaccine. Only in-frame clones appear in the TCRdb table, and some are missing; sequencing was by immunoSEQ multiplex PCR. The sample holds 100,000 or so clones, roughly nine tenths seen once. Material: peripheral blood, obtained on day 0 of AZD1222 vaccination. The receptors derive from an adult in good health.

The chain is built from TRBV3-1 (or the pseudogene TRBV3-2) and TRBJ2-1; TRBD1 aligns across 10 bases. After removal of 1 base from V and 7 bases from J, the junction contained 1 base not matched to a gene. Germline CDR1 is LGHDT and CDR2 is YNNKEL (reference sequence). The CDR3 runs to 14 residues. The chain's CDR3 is CASSQGDRGNEQFF. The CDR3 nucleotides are TGTGCCAGCAGCCAAGGGGACAGGGGTAATGAGCAGTTCTTC.

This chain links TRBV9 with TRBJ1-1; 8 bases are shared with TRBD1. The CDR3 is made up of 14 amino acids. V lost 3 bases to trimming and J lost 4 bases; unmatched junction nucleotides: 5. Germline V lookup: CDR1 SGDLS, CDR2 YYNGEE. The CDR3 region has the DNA TGTGCCAGCAGCGCCTCCACAGGGGGCACTGAAGCTTTCTTT. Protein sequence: CASSASTGGTEAFF.

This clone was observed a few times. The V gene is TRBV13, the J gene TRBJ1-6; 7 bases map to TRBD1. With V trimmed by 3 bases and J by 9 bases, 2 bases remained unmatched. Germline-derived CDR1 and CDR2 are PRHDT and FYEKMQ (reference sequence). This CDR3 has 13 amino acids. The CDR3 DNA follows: TGTGCCAGCAGCTTGGACAGGTTTTCACCCCTCCACTTT. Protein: CASSLDRFSPLHF.

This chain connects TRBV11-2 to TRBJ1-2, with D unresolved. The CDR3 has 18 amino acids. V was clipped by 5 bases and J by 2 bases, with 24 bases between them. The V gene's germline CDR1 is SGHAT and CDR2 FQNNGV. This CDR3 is CASSPVGTLYSINYGYTF. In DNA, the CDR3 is TGTGCCAGCAGCCCCGTAGGCACCTTATACAGTATCAACTATGGCTACACCTTC.

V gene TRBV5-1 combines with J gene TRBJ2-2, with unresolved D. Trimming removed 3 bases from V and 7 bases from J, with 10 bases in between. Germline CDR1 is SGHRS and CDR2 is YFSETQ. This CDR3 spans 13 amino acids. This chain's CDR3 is CASSSQYHGELFF. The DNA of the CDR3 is TGCGCCAGCAGCTCCCAGTATCACGGGGAGCTGTTTTTT. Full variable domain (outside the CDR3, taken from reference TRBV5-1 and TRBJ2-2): KAGVTQTPRYLIKTRGQQVTLSCSPISGHRSVSWYQQTPGQGLQFLFEYFSETQRNKGNFPGRFSGRQFSNSRSEMNVSTLELGDSALYLCASSSQYHGELFFGEGSRLTVL.

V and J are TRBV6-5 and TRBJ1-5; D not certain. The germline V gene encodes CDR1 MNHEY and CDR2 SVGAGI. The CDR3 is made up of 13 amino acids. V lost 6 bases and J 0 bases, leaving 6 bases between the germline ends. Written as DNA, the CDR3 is TGTGCCAGCAGACGCAATAGCAATCAGCCCCAGCATTTT. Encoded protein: CASRRNSNQPQHF.

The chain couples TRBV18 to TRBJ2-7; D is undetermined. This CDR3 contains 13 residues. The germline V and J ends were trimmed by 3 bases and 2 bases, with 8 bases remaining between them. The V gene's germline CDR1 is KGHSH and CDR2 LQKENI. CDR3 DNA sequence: TGTGCCAGCTCACCGATCGATGCCTACGAGCAGTACTTC. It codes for CASSPIDAYEQYF.

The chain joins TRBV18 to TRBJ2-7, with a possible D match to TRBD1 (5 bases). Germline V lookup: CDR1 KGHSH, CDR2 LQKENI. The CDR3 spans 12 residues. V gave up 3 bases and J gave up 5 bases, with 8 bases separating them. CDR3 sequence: CASSPARDEQYF. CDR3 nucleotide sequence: TGTGCCAGCTCACCCGCCAGGGACGAGCAGTACTTC.

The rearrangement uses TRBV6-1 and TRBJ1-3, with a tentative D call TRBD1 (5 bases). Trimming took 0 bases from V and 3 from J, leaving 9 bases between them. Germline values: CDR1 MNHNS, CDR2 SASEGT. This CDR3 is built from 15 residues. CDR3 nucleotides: TGTGCCAGCAGTGAAGCTTTCCAGGGTGGAAACACCATATATTTT. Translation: CASSEAFQGGNTIYF.

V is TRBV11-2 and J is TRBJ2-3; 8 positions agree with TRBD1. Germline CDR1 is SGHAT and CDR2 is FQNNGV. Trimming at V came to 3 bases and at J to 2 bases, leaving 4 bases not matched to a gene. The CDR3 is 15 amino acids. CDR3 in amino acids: CASSFGQGHTDTQYF. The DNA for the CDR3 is TGTGCCAGCAGCTTCGGACAGGGACACACAGATACGCAGTATTTT.

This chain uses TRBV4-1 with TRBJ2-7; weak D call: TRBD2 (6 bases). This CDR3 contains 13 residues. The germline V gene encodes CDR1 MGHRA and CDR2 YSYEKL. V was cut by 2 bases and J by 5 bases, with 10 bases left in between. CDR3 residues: CASSQSTRDEQYF. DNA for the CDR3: TGCGCCAGCAGCCAATCGACTAGAGACGAGCAGTACTTC.

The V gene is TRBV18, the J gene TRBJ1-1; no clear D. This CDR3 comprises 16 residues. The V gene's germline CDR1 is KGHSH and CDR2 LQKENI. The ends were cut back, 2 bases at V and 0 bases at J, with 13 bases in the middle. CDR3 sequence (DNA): TGTGCCAGCTCACCATATGCAGAAAGCCTGAACACTGAAGCTTTCTTT. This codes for CASSPYAESLNTEAFF. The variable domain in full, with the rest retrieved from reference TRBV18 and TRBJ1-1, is NAGVMQNPRHLVRRRGQEARLRCSPMKGHSHVYWYRQLPEEGLKFMVYLQKENIIDESGMPKERFSAEFPKEGPSILRIQQVVRGDSAAYFCASSPYAESLNTEAFFGQGTRLTVV.

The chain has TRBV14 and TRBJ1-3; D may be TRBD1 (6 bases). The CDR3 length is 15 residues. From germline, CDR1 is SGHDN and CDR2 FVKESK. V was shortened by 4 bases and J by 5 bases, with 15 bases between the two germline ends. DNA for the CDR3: TGTGCCAGCAGCCCGTTCGGGGGCTCAAGAAACACCATATATTTT. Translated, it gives CASSPFGGSRNTIYF.

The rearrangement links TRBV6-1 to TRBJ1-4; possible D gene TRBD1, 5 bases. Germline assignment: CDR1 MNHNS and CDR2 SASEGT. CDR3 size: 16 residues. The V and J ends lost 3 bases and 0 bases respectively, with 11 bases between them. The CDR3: CASSEGGIATNEKLFF. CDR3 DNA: TGTGCCAGCAGTGAGGGGGGGATTGCAACTAATGAAAAACTGTTTTTT.

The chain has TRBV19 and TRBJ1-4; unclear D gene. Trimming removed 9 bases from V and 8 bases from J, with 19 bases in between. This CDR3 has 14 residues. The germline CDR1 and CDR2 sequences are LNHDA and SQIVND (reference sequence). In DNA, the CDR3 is TGTGCCAGCGAGAGGACGGGAACGGCGGAAAAACTGTTTTTT. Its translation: CASERTGTAEKLFF.

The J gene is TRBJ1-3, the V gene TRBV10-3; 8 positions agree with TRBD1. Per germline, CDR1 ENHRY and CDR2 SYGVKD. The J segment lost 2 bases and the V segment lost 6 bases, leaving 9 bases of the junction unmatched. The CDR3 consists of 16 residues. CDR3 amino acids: CAISPGGARTGNTIYF. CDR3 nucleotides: TGTGCCATCAGCCCAGGGGGCGCGCGGACTGGAAACACCATATATTTT.

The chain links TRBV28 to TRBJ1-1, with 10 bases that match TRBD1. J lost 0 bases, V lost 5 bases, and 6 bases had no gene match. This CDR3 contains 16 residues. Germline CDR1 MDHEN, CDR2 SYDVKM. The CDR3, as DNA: TGTGCCAGCAGTCATCCGGGACAGGGGTTGAACACTGAAGCTTTCTTT. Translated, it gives CASSHPGQGLNTEAFF.

CDR3 nucleotides: TGTGCCACCAGGGAGGGGGAGGAGGGTAATTCACCCCTCCACTTT. As protein: CATREGEEGNSPLHF. The V call is TRBV24-1, the J call TRBJ1-6; TRBD1 might be the D (6 bases). The CDR3 runs to 15 residues. The V gene lost 7 bases and the J gene lost 6 bases, with 15 bases spanning the gap. In germline, CDR1 is KGHDR, CDR2 SFDVKD.

CDR3 amino acids: CSVTPYRAGAFF. The CDR3 DNA follows: TGCAGCGTCACACCATACCGGGCGGGTGCTTTCTTT. The rearrangement uses TRBV29-1 and TRBJ1-1, with D unclear. CDR3 length: 12 residues. Germline-derived CDR1 and CDR2 are SQVTM and ANQGSEA. V dropped 6 bases and J dropped 11 bases, with 19 bases sitting between them.

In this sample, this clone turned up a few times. The DNA for the CDR3 is TGTGCCAGCAGCGGTGGTGGCCGGGGAAACACCATATATTTT. Its protein product is CASSGGGRGNTIYF. V usage is TRBV9 and J usage is TRBJ1-3; D is undetermined. The CDR3 totals 14 residues. Trimming shortened V by 3 bases and J by 4 bases, and 11 bases separated the two germline ends. Germline V gene sequence: CDR1 SGDLS, CDR2 YYNGEE.

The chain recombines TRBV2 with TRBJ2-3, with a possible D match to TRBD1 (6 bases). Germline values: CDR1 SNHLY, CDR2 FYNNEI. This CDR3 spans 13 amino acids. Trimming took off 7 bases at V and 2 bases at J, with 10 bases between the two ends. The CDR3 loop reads CASKQGSTDTQYF. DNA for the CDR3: TGTGCCAGCAAACAGGGATCCACAGATACGCAGTATTTT.

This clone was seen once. The CDR3 coding sequence is TGTGCCAGCAGCTTGAAGACCGGGACAGGGTTGGAGACCCAGTACTTC. Translation: CASSLKTGTGLETQYF. The chain has TRBV5-6 and TRBJ2-5; TRBD1 agrees at 9 bases. CDR1 SGHDT and CDR2 YYEEEE come from the germline V gene. With V trimmed by 1 base and J by 5 bases, 9 bases remained unmatched. This CDR3 has 16 residues.

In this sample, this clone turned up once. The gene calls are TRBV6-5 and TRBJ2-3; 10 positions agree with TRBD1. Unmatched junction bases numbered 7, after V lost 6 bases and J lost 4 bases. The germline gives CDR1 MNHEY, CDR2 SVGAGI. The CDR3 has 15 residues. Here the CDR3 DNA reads TGTGCCAGCAGCAGACAGGGGGCGATCCCAGATACGCAGTATTTT. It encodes CASSRQGAIPDTQYF.